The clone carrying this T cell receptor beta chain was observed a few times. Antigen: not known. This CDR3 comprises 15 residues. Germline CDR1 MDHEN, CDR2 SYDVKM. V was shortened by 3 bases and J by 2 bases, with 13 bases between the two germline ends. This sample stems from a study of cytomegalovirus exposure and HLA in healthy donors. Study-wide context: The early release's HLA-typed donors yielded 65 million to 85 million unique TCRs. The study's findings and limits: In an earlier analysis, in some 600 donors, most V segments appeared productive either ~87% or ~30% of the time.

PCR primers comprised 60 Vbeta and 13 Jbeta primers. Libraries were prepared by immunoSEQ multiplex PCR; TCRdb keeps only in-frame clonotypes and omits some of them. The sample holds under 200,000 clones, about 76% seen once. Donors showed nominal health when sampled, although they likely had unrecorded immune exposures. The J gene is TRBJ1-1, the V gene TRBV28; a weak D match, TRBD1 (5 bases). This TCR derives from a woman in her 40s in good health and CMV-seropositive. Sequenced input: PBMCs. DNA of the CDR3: TGTGCCAGCAGTTTTAGGGGCATCCCAAACACTGAAGCTTTCTTT. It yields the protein CASSFRGIPNTEAFF.